A selection of T cell receptor beta chains follows, all from one sample in a study of human T cells and chemical hapten exposure. TCRdb ran MiXCR on the RACE reads and lists one entry per CDR3 protein. Of approximately 370,000 distinct CDR3 sequences in the sample, roughly 6% were seen once. Sample: whole blood, taken in connection with sensitization to the hapten diphenylcyclopropenone (DPC). Every receptor here comes from a woman between 18 and 29 years old with alopecia areata. Some clones in this sample may be carry-over from other donors' samples. Both conserved end residues are part of each CDR3. D genes are given only for firm matches. Clone size is not always given. Where it is, it says once, few, many or a class for expanded clones.

J gene	D gene	V gene	clone size	CDR3 protein	CDR3 DNA
TRBJ2-7	TRBD1	TRBV11-2	many	CASSPTGTGAGYEQYF	TGTGCCAGCAGCCCCACCGGGACAGGGGCCGGTTACGAGCAGTACTTC
TRBJ2-3	NA	TRBV11-1	NA	CASSLGVPGQGSMTQYF	TGTGCCAGCAGCTTAGGGGTCCCAGGGCAGGGATCCATGACGCAGTATTTT
TRBJ1-1	NA	TRBV27	many	CASSPQQNTEAFF	TGTGCCAGCAGTCCACAGCAGAACACTGAAGCTTTCTTT
TRBJ1-2	NA	TRBV7-9	many	CASSFEVAATGGFYGYTF	TGTGCCAGCAGCTTTGAAGTGGCCGCCACTGGGGGGTTCTATGGCTACACCTTC
TRBJ2-2	TRBD1	TRBV6-2/TRBV6-3	few	CASSLRQGRATGEPFF	TGTGCCAGCAGCCTCCGACAGGGGCGCGCCACCGGGGAGCCGTTTTTT
TRBJ2-6	NA	TRBV20-1	NA	CSASGGAFSGANVLTF	TGCAGTGCTAGCGGGGGTGCCTTCTCTGGGGCCAACGTCCTGACTTTC
TRBJ2-3	NA	TRBV3-1	many	CASSQLRLENTDTQYF	TGTGCCAGCAGCCAATTGAGACTAGAGAACACAGATACGCAGTATTTT
TRBJ2-7	TRBD2	TRBV6-5	many	CASRRTSGSSYEQYF	TGTGCCAGCAGGCGGACTAGCGGGTCCTCCTACGAGCAGTACTTC
TRBJ1-2	NA	TRBV12-3/TRBV12-4	many	CASSFGYGYTF	TGTGCCAGCAGTTTTGGCTATGGCTACACCTTC
TRBJ2-5	TRBD2	TRBV7-7	few	CASSPGTSGGAVETQYF	TGTGCTAGCAGCCCAGGGACTAGCGGGGGGGCCGTGGAGACCCAGTACTTC
TRBJ2-5	NA	TRBV29-1	NA	CSAAPGGGAETQYF	TGCAGCGCCGCCCCCGGTGGGGGTGCGGAGACCCAGTACTTC
TRBJ1-2	NA	TRBV7-2	few	CASSLSGLEYGYTF	TGTGCCAGCAGCTTATCCGGGTTAGAATATGGCTACACCTTC
TRBJ1-1	NA	TRBV3-1	few	CASSQDGRHPEAFF	TGTGCCAGCAGCCAAGACGGTAGACATCCTGAAGCTTTCTTT
TRBJ2-3	TRBD2	TRBV29-1	many	CSVGGLAGGTDTQYF	TGCAGCGTTGGCGGACTAGCGGGGGGCACAGATACGCAGTATTTT
TRBJ1-6	NA	TRBV20-1	few	CSARVGVGTNSPLHF	TGCAGTGCTAGAGTGGGAGTGGGGACCAATTCACCCCTCCACTTT
TRBJ1-3	NA	TRBV4-2	many	CASSQDRIFEGNTIYF	TGTGCCAGCAGCCAGGACCGGATTTTCGAAGGAAACACCATATATTTT
TRBJ1-1	NA	TRBV6-2/TRBV6-3	NA	CASSPPIGEAFF	TGTGCCAGCAGTCCGCCGATAGGGGAGGCTTTCTTT
TRBJ1-5	NA	TRBV27	many	CASSPRVREPQHF	TGTGCCAGCAGTCCTAGGGTGAGGGAGCCCCAGCATTTT
TRBJ2-2	TRBD1	TRBV20-1	few	CSARRTGAGNTGELFF	TGCAGTGCTAGAAGGACAGGGGCCGGGAACACCGGGGAGCTGTTTTTT
TRBJ1-4	NA	TRBV20-1	many	CSAPDPGTVNEKLFF	TGCAGTGCTCCCGATCCCGGGACTGTAAATGAAAAACTGTTTTTT
TRBJ2-7	NA	TRBV10-3	many	CAISGTTDRWEQYF	TGTGCCATCAGCGGAACGACAGACCGATGGGAGCAGTACTTC
TRBJ2-3	NA	TRBV12-3/TRBV12-4	many	CASSFSYTQYF	TGTGCCAGCAGTTTTTCCTATACGCAGTATTTT
TRBJ2-4	NA	TRBV5-6	few	CASSWDPLLGGIQYF	TGTGCCAGCAGCTGGGATCCCCTTTTGGGAGGCATTCAGTACTTC
TRBJ1-4	NA	TRBV6-2/TRBV6-3	NA	CASTRGQLNEKLFF	TGTGCCAGCACCCGTGGGCAGCTTAATGAAAAACTGTTTTTT
TRBJ2-3	TRBD1	TRBV4-1	few	CASSQAGGLQPDTQYF	TGCGCCAGCAGCCAAGCAGGGGGCCTACAACCAGATACGCAGTATTTT
TRBJ2-7	NA	TRBV20-1	many	CSARQGPYEQYF	TGCAGTGCTAGACAGGGGCCCTACGAGCAGTACTTC
TRBJ1-2	NA	TRBV13	few	CASSFKGQVDHGYTF	TGTGCCAGCAGCTTCAAGGGACAAGTCGATCATGGCTACACCTTC
TRBJ2-5	TRBD1	TRBV5-1	many	CASSKDREETQYF	TGCGCCAGCAGCAAGGACAGGGAAGAGACCCAGTACTTC
TRBJ1-1	NA	TRBV6-6	many	CASSPVSEAFF	TGTGCCAGCAGTCCTGTGAGTGAAGCTTTCTTT
TRBJ2-3	TRBD2	TRBV12-3/TRBV12-4	many	CASSSRLASTDTQYF	TGTGCCAGCAGTTCCAGACTAGCTAGCACAGATACGCAGTATTTT
TRBJ1-1	TRBD1	TRBV5-1	few	CASSSWDRGRSEAFF	TGCGCCAGCAGCTCATGGGACAGGGGGCGATCTGAAGCTTTCTTT
TRBJ2-7	NA	TRBV21-1	NA	CASSIEGSYEQYF	TGTGCCAGCAGCATTGAGGGCTCCTACGAGCAGTACTTC
TRBJ2-7	NA	TRBV24-1	once	CATSEAGKGEQYF	TGTGCCACCAGTGAAGCGGGCAAAGGCGAGCAGTACTTC
TRBJ1-2	TRBD1	TRBV12-3/TRBV12-4	few	CASSLPNNRGDYGYTF	TGTGCCAGCAGTTTACCAAACAACAGGGGAGACTATGGCTACACCTTC
TRBJ2-5	NA	TRBV29-1	few	CSVEAQVQETQYF	TGCAGCGTTGAAGCACAAGTCCAAGAGACCCAGTACTTC
TRBJ2-3	TRBD1	TRBV10-3	few	CAISDRQGQGGTDTQYF	TGTGCCATCAGTGACCGCCAGGGACAGGGGGGCACAGATACGCAGTATTTT
TRBJ1-1	NA	TRBV29-1	NA	CSVAPGAAEAFF	TGCAGCGTTGCTCCCGGAGCCGCTGAAGCTTTCTTT
TRBJ2-3	NA	TRBV29-1	few	CSAVGGGDTQYF	TGCAGCGCTGTAGGGGGAGGAGATACGCAGTATTTT
TRBJ2-1	NA	TRBV19	few	CASSAPGEAYEQFF	TGTGCCAGTAGTGCCCCTGGGGAGGCATATGAGCAGTTCTTC
TRBJ2-3	TRBD2	TRBV20-1	few	CSAAPGTSGSTDTQYF	TGCAGTGCTGCCCCAGGGACTAGCGGGAGCACAGATACGCAGTATTTT
TRBJ2-6	TRBD2	TRBV2	few	CASSGTSGHSGANVLTF	TGTGCCAGCAGCGGGACTAGCGGCCACTCTGGGGCCAACGTCCTGACTTTC
TRBJ1-2	TRBD1	TRBV6-2/TRBV6-3	NA	CASNTGDLSSSGYTF	TGTGCCAGCAATACAGGGGACCTCTCGAGCTCTGGCTACACCTTC
TRBJ1-4	NA	TRBV7-9	NA	CASSITGINEKLFF	TGTGCCAGCAGCATAACAGGGATTAATGAAAAACTGTTTTTT
TRBJ2-5	NA	TRBV12-3/TRBV12-4	few	CARHPGDQETQYF	TGTGCCCGACACCCCGGGGACCAAGAGACCCAGTACTTC
TRBJ1-2	NA	TRBV20-1	few	CSARDPNYGYTF	TGCAGTGCTAGAGATCCGAACTATGGCTACACCTTC
TRBJ1-5	TRBD1	TRBV6-6	few	CASLRDSYSNQPQHF	TGTGCCAGCTTAAGGGACAGCTATAGCAATCAGCCCCAGCATTTT
TRBJ1-1	NA	TRBV7-9	NA	CASSPDRAATEAFF	TGTGCCAGCAGCCCAGACCGGGCTGCCACTGAAGCTTTCTTT
TRBJ1-5	NA	TRBV20-1	few	CSARGGLDQPQHF	TGCAGTGCTAGAGGGGGACTGGATCAGCCCCAGCATTTT
TRBJ2-1	TRBD2	TRBV4-3	many	CASSQEWAGEPFF	TGCGCCAGCAGCCAAGAATGGGCGGGAGAGCCGTTCTTC
TRBJ1-6	NA	TRBV4-2	few	CASSQDLGWGQAYNSPLHF	TGTGCCAGCAGCCAAGATCTTGGCTGGGGGCAAGCCTATAATTCACCCCTCCACTTT
TRBJ1-5	NA	TRBV4-3	few	CASSQGIGEGSQPQHF	TGCGCCAGCAGCCAAGGAATCGGGGAAGGAAGTCAGCCCCAGCATTTT
TRBJ2-1	TRBD1	TRBV5-4	many	CASSLPGQGALEQFF	TGTGCCAGCAGCTTACCGGGACAGGGGGCCCTAGAGCAGTTCTTC
TRBJ2-1	NA	TRBV29-1	many	CSVFPRGGREQFF	TGCAGCGTTTTCCCGAGGGGGGGCCGAGAGCAGTTCTTC
TRBJ2-7	NA	TRBV20-1	many	CSASSQGIYEQYF	TGCAGTGCTAGTAGTCAGGGGATCTACGAGCAGTACTTC
TRBJ2-2	TRBD1	TRBV2	many	CASTGQDYTGELFF	TGTGCCAGCACGGGACAGGACTACACCGGGGAGCTGTTTTTT
TRBJ2-3	NA	TRBV19	many	CASSIEGTGIGGTDTQYF	TGTGCCAGTAGTATAGAGGGTACAGGGATTGGCGGCACAGATACGCAGTATTTT
TRBJ1-1	NA	TRBV28	NA	CASSLPAGWNTEAFF	TGTGCCAGCAGTCTTCCCGCAGGGTGGAACACTGAAGCTTTCTTT